Listed here are 20 T cell receptor beta chains from one sample, sequenced in a study of T cell repertoires in cytomegalovirus infection. TCRdb used MiXCR to reprocess the reads, holding one entry per CDR3 protein. The profile shows roughly 700,000 distinct CDR3 sequences, around 31% of them singletons. Which antigens these TCRs recognize remains unknown. Sequences were derived from cultured PBMCs, sampled from culture after CMV antigen stimulation. These receptors were obtained from a human donor in good health (CMV status not recorded). Some clones in this sample may be carry-over from other donors' samples.

A few counts support this clonotype. The chain recombines TRBV20-1 with TRBJ2-2; unclear D gene. From germline, CDR1 is DFQATT and CDR2 SNEGSKA (reference sequence). V lost 6 bases and J lost 7, with 15 bases in between. This CDR3 is 13 amino acids long. The chain's CDR3 is CSAERPPGGELFF. The CDR3 DNA reads as TGCAGTGCCGAGAGGCCGCCCGGCGGGGAGCTGTTTTTT.

This clonotype was seen only a few times. The gene calls are TRBV6-1 and TRBJ2-7; D perhaps matches TRBD1 (6 bases). CDR1 and CDR2 from the germline V gene are MNHNS and SASEGT. The CDR3 consists of 12 residues. V shed 5 bases and J shed 7 bases, with 12 bases lying between them. The CDR3 DNA reads as TGTGCCAGCAGTAATCAGGGGTGGGAGCAGTACTTC. Protein sequence: CASSNQGWEQYF.

The gene calls are TRBV7-9 and TRBJ1-1; no reliable D call. CDR3 length: 12 residues. Trimming removed 6 bases from V and 8 bases from J, with 13 bases in between. CDR1 and CDR2 from the germline V gene are SEHNR and FQNEAQ (reference sequence). CDR3: CASSPQLGEAFF. CDR3 nucleotide sequence: TGTGCCAGCAGTCCACAACTTGGGGAAGCTTTCTTT. The entire variable domain, with the rest obtained from reference TRBV7-9 and TRBJ1-1, is as follows: DTGVSQNPRHKITKRGQNVTFRCDPISEHNRLYWYRQTLGQGPEFLTYFQNEAQLEKSRLLSDRFSAERPKGSFSTLEIQRTEQGDSAMYLCASSPQLGEAFFGQGTRLTVV.

This chain joins TRBV12-3 or TRBV12-4 and TRBJ1-2; weak D call: TRBD1 (6 bases). This CDR3 spans 13 amino acids. The V end was cut by 6 bases, the J end by 8 bases, with 16 bases between. The CDR3 nucleotides are TGTGCCAGCAGAGCCCTCAGGGGCCGCGGCTACACCTTC. Its translation is CASRALRGRGYTF.

This clonotype has a handful of counts. V usage is TRBV4-1 and J usage is TRBJ2-1; 7 bases align to TRBD2. Per the germline V gene, CDR1 is MGHRA and CDR2 is YSYEKL. The CDR3 totals 17 residues. V was pared by 4 bases and J by 9 bases, with 18 bases of the junction left unmatched. The DNA for the CDR3 is TGCGCCAGCAGCCGAACTCCCGGACTAGGGATCCAGGGTGAGCAGTTCTTC. It is translated as CASSRTPGLGIQGEQFF.

V and J are TRBV15 and TRBJ2-7, with 10 bases lining up with TRBD2. The CDR3 runs 14 residues. The ends lost 5 bases at V and 2 bases at J; junction bases unmatched: 3. CDR1 is LNHNV and CDR2 is YYDKDF in the germline V gene (reference sequence). The CDR3 protein is CATSPGLAAYEQYF. CDR3 DNA sequence: TGTGCCACCAGCCCTGGACTAGCGGCCTACGAGCAGTACTTC.

This clonotype was seen more than once but under ten times. This chain joins TRBV7-8 and TRBJ2-3; TRBD1 is a possible D gene (6 bases). The CDR3 consists of 17 residues. V lost 1 base to trimming and J lost 4 bases, with 18 bases between them. Per the germline V gene, CDR1 is SGHVS and CDR2 is FQNEAQ. CDR3 coding DNA: TGTGCCAGCAGCTTAGACCCTCCTACAGGGTCGGCAGATACGCAGTATTTT. It yields the protein CASSLDPPTGSADTQYF.

V is TRBV4-3 and J is TRBJ2-2, with 7 bases fitting TRBD2. The V and J ends lost 0 bases and 7 bases, in that order; junction bases with no gene match: 11. Germline assignment: CDR1 LGHNA and CDR2 YSLEER. This CDR3 region has 17 residues. CDR3 bases: TGCGCCAGCAGCCAAGATCAGGGAGGGGCCGGGTTCGGGGAGCTGTTTTTT. Its translation is CASSQDQGGAGFGELFF.

This clonotype was seen a few times. V is TRBV20-1 and J is TRBJ2-7; 8 positions match TRBD2. The CDR3 is 14 residues long. The germline CDR1 and CDR2 sequences are DFQATT and SNEGSKA (reference sequence). J was trimmed by 0 bases and V by 3 bases; bases with no gene match: 4. The CDR3, as DNA: TGCAGTGCTAGCCGGGAGGGGTTCTCCTACGAGCAGTACTTC. This translates into CSASREGFSYEQYF.

The chain combines TRBV19 with TRBJ2-7, with 14 positions matching TRBD2. The V gene end was trimmed by 6 bases and the J gene end by 2 bases; junction bases not matched to a gene: 6. This CDR3 spans 16 amino acids. Germline V gene lookup returns CDR1 LNHDA and CDR2 SQIVND (reference sequence). The CDR3 DNA sequence: TGTGCCAGTAGCCGTGGGACTAGCGGGAGCCCCTACGAGCAGTACTTC. Protein product: CASSRGTSGSPYEQYF.

This clonotype was seen only a few times. CDR3 in DNA: TGTGCCTGGACTAGCGCCACCTACGAGCAGTACTTC. This encodes CAWTSATYEQYF. This chain joins TRBV30 and TRBJ2-7, with D possibly matching TRBD2 (6 bases). V was pared by 4 bases and J by 2 bases, with 9 bases between. This CDR3 has 12 residues. CDR1 and CDR2 from the germline V gene are GTSNPN and SVGIG (reference sequence).

This clonotype has only a few counts. The V call is TRBV12-3 or TRBV12-4, the J call TRBJ2-7; 7 bases are a match to TRBD2. With 6 bases clipped from V and 9 bases from J, the junction kept 11 bases outside the gene matches. CDR3 length equals 13 residues. CDR3 loop: CASSDPGGPVQYF. In DNA, the CDR3 is TGTGCCAGCAGCGACCCGGGGGGACCCGTGCAGTACTTC.

There are a few counts of this clonotype. This rearrangement joins TRBV7-2 to TRBJ2-7; perhaps TRBD1 as D (5 bases). This CDR3 is 15 amino acids long. CDR1 and CDR2 from the germline V gene are SGHTA and FQGNSA. V lost 1 base and J lost 2, with 12 bases in between. CDR3 coding DNA: TGTGCCAGCAGCTTAGAAATACAAGGGGCCTACGAGCAGTACTTC. Protein sequence: CASSLEIQGAYEQYF. Full variable domain (rest looked up from reference TRBV7-2 and TRBJ2-7): GAGVSQSPSNKVTEKGKDVELRCDPISGHTALYWYRQSLGQGLEFLIYFQGNSAPDKSGLPSDRFSAERTGGSVSTLTIQRTQQEDSAVYLCASSLEIQGAYEQYFGPGTRLTVT.

This chain uses TRBV7-8 with TRBJ2-3, with D perhaps TRBD2 (6 bases). Germline V gene lookup returns CDR1 SGHVS and CDR2 FQNEAQ. The CDR3 has 15 amino acids. Trimming removed 6 bases at V and 0 bases at J, with 13 bases between. The CDR3, as DNA: TGTGCCAGCAGTTTACCGGGACTGAGCACAGATACGCAGTATTTT. Translation: CASSLPGLSTDTQYF.

The chain uses TRBV6-6 and TRBJ1-4; D remains unclear. Trimming took off 6 bases at V and 3 bases at J, with 11 bases between the two ends. The germline V gene has CDR1 MNHNY and CDR2 SVGAGI (reference sequence). The CDR3 length is 14 residues. CDR3: CASSLIWANEKLFF. The CDR3 DNA reads as TGTGCCAGCAGCCTCATTTGGGCTAATGAAAAACTGTTTTTT.

The rearrangement links TRBV7-6 to TRBJ1-1, with a weak D call TRBD1 (6 bases). V was cut by 4 bases and J by 11 bases, with 26 bases left in between. CDR1 SGHVS and CDR2 FNYEAQ come from the germline V gene. This CDR3 spans 16 amino acids. CDR3 in amino acids: CASSSGEGQLFPGAFF. The CDR3 region has the DNA TGTGCCAGCAGCTCCGGTGAGGGACAATTATTTCCGGGGGCTTTCTTT.

This clonotype came up a few times. The rearrangement uses TRBV4-1 and TRBJ1-1; D unclear. The CDR3 loop spans 15 amino acids. CDR1 is MGHRA, CDR2 YSYEKL, per germline. Trimming stripped 2 bases from V and 1 base from J, with 11 bases between. The CDR3 DNA reads TGCGCCAGCAGCCAAACAGTTTCCAGGAACACTGAAGCTTTCTTT. Amino acids: CASSQTVSRNTEAFF.

This sequence joins TRBV6-1 and TRBJ2-3; TRBD1 matches at 8 bases. The CDR3 length is 15 residues. Germline assignment: CDR1 MNHNS and CDR2 SASEGT. V shed 3 bases, J shed 2 bases, and the junction held 4 bases outside the gene matches. As DNA, the CDR3 is TGTGCCAGCAGTGACCCAGGGGGCCCCACAGATACGCAGTATTTT. It codes for CASSDPGGPTDTQYF.

The CDR3 sequence is CASSLDGPGELFF. CDR3 DNA: TGTGCCAGCAGCTTAGACGGGCCCGGGGAGCTGTTTTTT. V and J are TRBV7-6 and TRBJ2-2, with D hard to call. V lost 1 base, J lost 6 bases, and 6 bases lay in between. The CDR3 totals 13 residues. Looked up from germline, CDR1 is SGHVS and CDR2 is FNYEAQ.

This clonotype was counted many times. This chain links TRBV7-2 with TRBJ1-2, with 12 bases lining up with TRBD1. The V gene's germline CDR1 is SGHTA and CDR2 FQGNSA. After removal of 4 bases from V and 8 bases from J, the junction contained 5 bases not matched to a gene. The CDR3 is made up of 14 amino acids. CDR3 bases: TGTGCCAGCAGCTGGGGACAGGGGGCGGGCGGCTACACCTTC. Protein sequence: CASSWGQGAGGYTF.